One sample yielded the 19 T cell receptor beta chains listed below, sequenced in a study of molecular identifiers for immune sequencing clone quantification. One entry per CDR3 protein results from TCRdb running MiXCR on the PCR reads. The sample has about 320,000 distinct CDR3 sequences, 24% seen once. Sequenced material: naive CD8+ T cells from blood, with Jurkat cell RNA spiked in. The subset was: FACS-sorted CD8+CD4-CCR7+CD45RA+ naive T cells. These receptors were collected from a human donor in good health. Some libraries in this study had Jurkat cell RNA spiked in.

The rearrangement joins TRBV7-2 to TRBJ2-1; 11 bases agree with TRBD1. V shed 5 bases and J 10 bases; nucleotides not matched to a gene: 13. Germline loops: CDR1 SGHTA, CDR2 FQGNSA. The CDR3 is 16 amino acids. CDR3 protein: CASSTRPGQGEREQFF. As DNA, the CDR3 is TGTGCCAGCAGCACCCGTCCGGGACAGGGGGAACGGGAGCAGTTCTTC.

The J gene is TRBJ2-7, the V gene TRBV7-9; D perhaps matches TRBD2 (6 bases). V was clipped by 5 bases and J by 0 bases, with 11 bases between them. The germline V gene encodes CDR1 SEHNR and CDR2 FQNEAQ (reference sequence). The CDR3 has 14 residues. CDR3 sequence: CASSAREHSYEQYF. In nucleotides, the CDR3 is TGTGCCAGCAGCGCCCGGGAGCACTCCTACGAGCAGTACTTC.

As regards this clonotype: A clone one base away is much larger, so this may be a read error. The chain combines TRBV7-9 with TRBJ2-3; D remains ambiguous. Germline V gives CDR1 SEHNR, CDR2 FQNEAQ (reference sequence). The CDR3 sequence is 12 residues long. Trimming removed 11 bases from V and 6 bases from J, with 15 bases in between. For the CDR3, the DNA is TGTGCCTACGACTTAATTCCCGATACGCAGTATTTT. This sequence encodes CAYDLIPDTQYF.

Concerning this clonotype: This may stem from a read error, because a much larger clone lies one nucleotide away. This chain joins TRBV6-5 and TRBJ2-5; unclear D gene. V gave up 2 bases and J gave up 1 base, with 11 bases separating them. The CDR3 length is 15 residues. The germline V gene has CDR1 MNHEY and CDR2 SVGAGI. The CDR3 region is CASSYTAGVQETQYF. In DNA, the CDR3 is TGTGCCAGCAGTTACACGGCAGGTGTCCAAGAGACCCAGTACTTC.

A remark on this clonotype: Its ends do not fully match the called genes, so a read error is possible. The gene calls are TRBV13 and TRBJ1-1, with 11 bases identical to TRBD1. Germline lookup yields CDR1 PRHDT and CDR2 FYEKMQ (reference sequence). The CDR3 is 15 residues long. The CDR3 here is CASSPRGQGDTEAYF. The CDR3 DNA reads TGTGCCAGCAGCCCCCGGGGACAGGGGGACACTGAAGCTTACTTT. The full variable domain, with the rest looked up from reference TRBV13 and TRBJ1-1, is AAGVIQSPRHLIKEKRETATLKCYPIPRHDTVYWYQQGPGQDPQFLISFYEKMQSDKGSIPDRFSAQQFSDYHSELNMSSLELGDSALYFCASSPRGQGDTEAYFGQGTRLTVV.

This rearrangement joins TRBV7-9 to TRBJ2-7, with D possibly being TRBD2 (6 bases). CDR3 length equals 16 residues. V lost 1 base to trimming and J lost 2 bases, with 15 bases between them. Germline V gene data show CDR1 as SEHNR and CDR2 as FQNEAQ (reference sequence). The CDR3 nucleotides read TGTGCCAGCAGCTTAGACGTAGCGGTGCTGACCTACGAGCAGTACTTC. As protein: CASSLDVAVLTYEQYF.

To note about this clonotype: Being one base from a much bigger clone, this may be a read error. In nucleotides, the CDR3 is TGCGCCCGCAGCCAAGTAGGTCCCGGGGAGCTGTTTTTT. Encoded protein: CARSQVGPGELFF. This chain joins TRBV4-1 and TRBJ2-2; D unresolved. The CDR3 extends over 13 amino acids. Germline V lookup: CDR1 MGHRA, CDR2 YSYEKL.

The chain carries TRBV5-1 and TRBJ1-1; the match to TRBD1 covers 7 bases. The V and J ends lost 4 bases and 1 base, in that order; junction bases with no gene match: 7. This CDR3 has 15 amino acids. Per germline, CDR1 SGHRS and CDR2 YFSETQ. In DNA form, the CDR3 reads TGCGCCAGCAGCCCCCGGGACAGCCCGAACACTGAAGCTTTCTTT. Amino acid sequence: CASSPRDSPNTEAFF.

J is TRBJ2-7 and V is TRBV12-3 or TRBV12-4; D tentatively reads TRBD1 or TRBD2 (6 bases each). There are 15 residues in the CDR3. V was trimmed by 6 bases and J by 2 bases, leaving 17 bases between them. CDR3 nucleotides: TGTGCCAGCAGCTTCGGAGCAAGGGGGGCCTACGAGCAGTACTTC. This codes for CASSFGARGAYEQYF.

About this clonotype: A read error may explain this, as a much larger clone is one base away. The chain is built from TRBV5-1 and TRBJ2-5; 7 bases align to TRBD2. This CDR3 is 16 amino acids long. CDR1 is SGHRS, CDR2 YFSETQ, per germline. V gave up 0 bases and J gave up 4 bases; unmatched junction bases: 9. Written as DNA, the CDR3 is TGCGCCAGCAGCTTGGGGGCGGCGGGAGTTAGAGAGACCCAGTACTTC. This gives the protein CASSLGAAGVRETQYF. Variable domain in full (rest from reference TRBV5-1 and TRBJ2-5): KAGVTQTPRYLIKTRGQQVTLSCSPISGHRSVSWYQQTPGQGLQFLFEYFSETQRNKGNFPGRFSGRQFSNSRSEMNVSTLELGDSALYLCASSLGAAGVRETQYFGPGTRLLVL.

About this clonotype itself: Being one base from a much bigger clone, this may be a read error. This chain links TRBV6-5 with TRBJ2-5; perhaps D is TRBD1 or TRBD2 (5 bases each). The ends were cut back, 8 bases at V and 0 bases at J, with 19 bases in the middle. This CDR3 spans 16 amino acids. Germline V gene lookup returns CDR1 MNHEY and CDR2 SVGAGI. The CDR3 DNA follows: TGTGCCAGCCACAGCCCGGGACGGACAAACCAAGAGACCCAGTACTTC. Protein: CASHSPGRTNQETQYF.

This clonotype showed up just a few times. Germline and junction disagree at one end, which may indicate a read error. The V gene is TRBV5-3, the J gene TRBJ1-4; 8 bases align to TRBD1. TRBV5-3 is marked as an open reading frame, function uncertain. The CDR3 is 15 residues long. Here the CDR3 reads CASSLGTGTGEKLFF. The CDR3 bases are TGTGCCAGCAGCTTGGGGACCGGGACAGGCGAAAAACTGTTTTTT.

The table lists this clonotype with many counts. The chain links TRBV7-2 to TRBJ2-7; D gene uncertain. Germline lookup yields CDR1 SGHTA and CDR2 FQGNSA. The CDR3 has 14 residues. V dropped 6 bases and J dropped 4 bases, with 16 bases sitting between them. The CDR3 spells CASRHYGPEYEQYF. DNA of the CDR3: TGTGCCAGCAGACATTATGGCCCCGAATACGAGCAGTACTTC.

This clonotype has at least ten counts. The V call is TRBV7-2, the J call TRBJ2-3, with 7 bases aligning to TRBD1. V lost 1 base to trimming and J lost 2 bases; unmatched junction nucleotides: 9. Germline lookup yields CDR1 SGHTA and CDR2 FQGNSA. The CDR3 spans 17 residues. CDR3 DNA: TGTGCCAGCAGCTTAGTCGCCGACAGGGACGACACAGATACGCAGTATTTT. It encodes CASSLVADRDDTDTQYF.

The table lists this clonotype with many counts. J is TRBJ1-2 and V is TRBV5-5, with 7 bases that match TRBD1. The ends lost 4 bases at V and 6 bases at J; junction bases unmatched: 15. Germline-derived CDR1 and CDR2 are SGHKS and YYEKEE (reference sequence). The CDR3 covers 16 residues. CDR3 coding DNA: TGTGCCAGCAGCGGGACAGCAAAGGGTTATATTGATGGCTACACCTTC. It is translated as CASSGTAKGYIDGYTF.

In this sample, this clonotype turned up many times. The V call is TRBV7-9, the J call TRBJ1-1; the match to TRBD1 covers 11 bases. The CDR3 extends over 15 amino acids. The germline V gene encodes CDR1 SEHNR and CDR2 FQNEAQ (reference sequence). J was trimmed by 6 bases and V by 5 bases; bases with no gene match: 8. CDR3 in DNA: TGTGCCAGCAGCCCTCGGGACAGGGGGAGGTCTGAAGCTTTCTTT. Protein sequence: CASSPRDRGRSEAFF. Filled out from reference TRBV7-9 and TRBJ1-1, the complete variable domain reads DTGVSQNPRHKITKRGQNVTFRCDPISEHNRLYWYRQTLGQGPEFLTYFQNEAQLEKSRLLSDRFSAERPKGSFSTLEIQRTEQGDSAMYLCASSPRDRGRSEAFFGQGTRLTVV.

Many counts were recorded for this clonotype. CDR3 sequence reads: CASIERGYNEQFF. The CDR3 region has the DNA TGTGCCAGCATAGAGCGGGGATACAATGAGCAGTTCTTC. This chain links TRBV6-4 with TRBJ2-1; 7 bases align to TRBD2. There are 13 residues in the CDR3. V trimming: 7 bases; J trimming: 4 bases; junction bases outside the gene matches: 4. The germline V gene encodes CDR1 MRHNA and CDR2 SNTAGT.

This clonotype came up a few times. The genes are TRBV20-1 and TRBJ2-2; 7 nucleotides align to TRBD2. Germline V gene data show CDR1 as DFQATT and CDR2 as SNEGSKA (reference sequence). V lost 4 bases, J lost 3 bases, and 8 bases stayed unmatched. This CDR3 has 15 amino acids. For the CDR3, the DNA is TGCAGTGCTATCGCCGGGACTAATTACACCGGGGAGCTGTTTTTT. It is translated as CSAIAGTNYTGELFF.

Many counts were recorded for this clonotype. As DNA, the CDR3 is TGTGCCAGCAGTTACGGGACGGTAGAGACCCAGTACTTC. Translated: CASSYGTVETQYF. This chain links TRBV6-2 or TRBV6-3 with TRBJ2-5; tentatively, D is TRBD1 or TRBD2 (5 bases each). The CDR3 sequence is 13 residues long. Per germline, CDR1 MNHEY and CDR2 SVGEGT. The V end lost 2 bases, the J end lost 4 bases, and 8 bases lay between the germline ends.